The 5 T cell receptor beta chains below were found in one sample sequenced in a study of beta chain features in type 1 diabetes. Every isolated RNA sample was fully reverse transcribed, so sequencing captured expressed TCRB transcripts. Using immunoSEQ multiplex PCR, the repertoire was profiled, and TCRdb retains in-frame clones only, with some absent. The top ten clones hold approximately 6.7% of a sample with around 320,000 clones, approximately 14% of them seen once. Sequencing was done on a sample of central memory CD4+ T cells from blood. Receptors originate from a young man in good health.

The V call is TRBV4-3, the J call TRBJ2-4; D remains unclear. The CDR3 is 17 amino acids. V was cut by 4 bases and J by 1 base, with 17 bases left in between. CDR1 is LGHNA and CDR2 is YSLEER in the germline V gene. DNA of the CDR3: TGCGCCAGCAGCCTGCTTCTTACGAATGGGGCCAAAAACATTCAGTACTTC. Translated: CASSLLLTNGAKNIQYF.

The CDR3 coding sequence is TGTGCCTGGAGCGTAGGCATCCAGGCTGGAAACACCATATATTTT. Translated, it gives CAWSVGIQAGNTIYF. The V gene is TRBV30, the J gene TRBJ1-3, with no clear D. The V and J ends lost 3 bases and 2 bases respectively, with 14 bases between them. The CDR3 runs 15 residues. Germline V lookup: CDR1 GTSNPN, CDR2 SVGIG (reference sequence). The full variable domain, rest sourced from reference TRBV30 and TRBJ1-3, is SQTIHQWPATLVQPVGSPLSLECTVEGTSNPNLYWYRQAAGRGLQLLFYSVGIGQISSEVPQNLSASRPQDRQFILSSKKLLLSDSGFYLCAWSVGIQAGNTIYFGEGSWLTVV.

This clone was seen a few times. This chain links TRBV7-2 with TRBJ1-2; D unclear. CDR3 length equals 13 residues. V dropped 5 bases and J dropped 1 base, with 8 bases sitting between them. CDR1 SGHTA and CDR2 FQGNSA come from the germline V gene. The CDR3 region has the DNA TGTGCCAGCAGCCCCGACATTAACTATGGCTACACCTTC. Translating gives CASSPDINYGYTF.

The rearrangement links TRBV10-2 to TRBJ2-7; the match to TRBD1 covers 8 bases. The CDR3 is 14 amino acids. The V gene end was trimmed by 5 bases and the J gene end by 4 bases; junction bases not matched to a gene: 7. Germline CDR1 reads WSHSY; CDR2 reads SAAADI. Here the CDR3 DNA reads TGCGCCAGCAGTTCGGGACAGGTGGATTACGAGCAGTACTTC. Amino acids: CASSSGQVDYEQYF.

This chain joins TRBV5-1 and TRBJ2-1, with 8 bases fitting TRBD2. Germline CDR1 is SGHRS and CDR2 is YFSETQ. The trim removed 5 bases at V and 7 bases at J, leaving 20 bases unmatched. The CDR3 length is 18 residues. CDR3 nucleotide sequence: TGCGCCAGCAGTAACCGGGCCTTCGGGACTAGAGGTAGTAATGAGCAGTTCTTC. This translates into CASSNRAFGTRGSNEQFF.